The present T cell receptor (beta chain) was sequenced within a study of shared clonotypes between healthy human individuals. Study at large: Contributing individuals were two females and a few males aged 18 to 49.

The germline V and J ends were trimmed by 8 bases and 4 bases, with 14 bases remaining between them. CDR1 is SQVTM and CDR2 is ANQGSEA in the germline V gene. The CDR3 length is 12 residues. Under the authors' procedure: Without quality scores, immunoSEQ junctional reads could not be filtered like full-length reads. The method was immunoSEQ multiplex PCR; TCRdb's version includes in-frame clones alone and lacks a portion of them. From that table come the V and J calls and clone size; the DNA was used to work out D and trimming. The table includes 2 million to 2.5 million clones, almost 96% detected once. Study results and caveats: Having only a few donors restricted how much genetic and exposure-history diversity was captured. Sampling involved blood alone; tissue repertoires likely differ.

Turning to this clone: Its target is unknown.

This chain joins TRBV29-1 and TRBJ1-2; weak D call: TRBD1 (5 bases). The origin of this receptor is a man aged 18-30 years in good health. The sequenced sample consisted of naive CD4+ T cells sorted from blood. Subset reported: CD45RA+ positively selected. Here the CDR3 reads CSYSDMSYGYTF. DNA for the CDR3: TGCAGCTACTCGGACATGAGCTATGGCTACACCTTC. Variable domain in full (rest from reference TRBV29-1 and TRBJ1-2): SAVISQKPSRDICQRGTSLTIQCQVDSQVTMMFWYRQQPGQSLTLIATANQGSEATYESGFVIDKFPISRPNLTFSTLTVSNMSPEDSSIYLCSYSDMSYGYTFGSGTRLTVV.